This T cell receptor (beta chain) was sequenced for a study of blood T cells in healthy people across ages. Trimming stripped 2 bases from V and 8 bases from J, with 12 bases between. CDR1 LGHDT and CDR2 YNNKEL come from the germline V gene (reference sequence). The length of the CDR3 is 13 residues. The authors ran a second PCR of about 7 to 12 cycles using a sample-barcoded 5' primer and a J-beta primer mix. TCRdb re-analysed the 5' RACE reads in MiXCR, keeping a single row per CDR3 protein. The table shows about 970,000 distinct CDR3 sequences, with 51% occurring only once. Healthy Caucasians from Russia aged roughly 6 to 100 served as donors. This clonotype was counted a few times.

The origin of this receptor is a woman in her fifties or sixties in good health. The chain combines TRBV3-1 with TRBJ1-2; the D is unclear. What was sequenced was blood. For the CDR3, the DNA is TGTGCCAGCAGCCAACTTGGGAGCCGGGGCTACACCTTC. Its translation: CASSQLGSRGYTF.